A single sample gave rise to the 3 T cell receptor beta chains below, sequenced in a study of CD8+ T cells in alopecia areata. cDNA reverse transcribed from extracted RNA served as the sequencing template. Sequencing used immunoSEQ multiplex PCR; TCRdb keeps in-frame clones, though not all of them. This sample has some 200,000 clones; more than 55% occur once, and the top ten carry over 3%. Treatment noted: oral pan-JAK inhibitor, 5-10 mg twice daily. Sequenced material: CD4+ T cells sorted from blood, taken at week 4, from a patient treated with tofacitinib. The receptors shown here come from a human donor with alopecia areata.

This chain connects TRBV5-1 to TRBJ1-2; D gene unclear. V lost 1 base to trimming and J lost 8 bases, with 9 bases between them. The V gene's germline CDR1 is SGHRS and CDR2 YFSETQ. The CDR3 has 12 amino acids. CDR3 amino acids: CASSLQEGGYTF. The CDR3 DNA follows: TGCGCCAGCAGCTTGCAGGAAGGAGGCTACACCTTC.

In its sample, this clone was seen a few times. The CDR3 DNA reads as TGTGCCAGCAGTGGACAGAAGAACACCGGGGAGCTGTTTTTT. This codes for CASSGQKNTGELFF. The chain uses TRBV5-4 and TRBJ2-2, with a possible D match to TRBD1 (6 bases). V lost 5 bases, J lost 1 base, and 9 bases lay in between. This CDR3 is built from 14 residues. The germline CDR1 and CDR2 sequences are SGHNT and YYREEE (reference sequence).

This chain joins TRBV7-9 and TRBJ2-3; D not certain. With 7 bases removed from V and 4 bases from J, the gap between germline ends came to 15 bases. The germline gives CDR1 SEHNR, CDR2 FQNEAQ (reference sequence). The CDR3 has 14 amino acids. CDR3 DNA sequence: TGTGCCAGCATCATAAGCTCTACCGCAGATACGCAGTATTTT. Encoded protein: CASIISSTADTQYF.